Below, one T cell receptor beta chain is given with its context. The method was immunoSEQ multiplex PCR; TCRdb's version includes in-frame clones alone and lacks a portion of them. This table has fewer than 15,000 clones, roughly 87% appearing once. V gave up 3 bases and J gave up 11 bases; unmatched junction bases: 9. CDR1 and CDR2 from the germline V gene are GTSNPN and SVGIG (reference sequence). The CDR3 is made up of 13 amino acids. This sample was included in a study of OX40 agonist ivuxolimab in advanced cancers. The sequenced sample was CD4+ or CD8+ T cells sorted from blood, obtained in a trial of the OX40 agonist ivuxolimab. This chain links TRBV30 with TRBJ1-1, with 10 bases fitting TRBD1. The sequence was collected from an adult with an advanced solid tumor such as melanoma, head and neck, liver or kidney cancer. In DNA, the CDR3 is TGTGCCTGGAGCGATACGGACAGGGGGGTTGCTTTCTTT. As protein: CAWSDTDRGVAFF.